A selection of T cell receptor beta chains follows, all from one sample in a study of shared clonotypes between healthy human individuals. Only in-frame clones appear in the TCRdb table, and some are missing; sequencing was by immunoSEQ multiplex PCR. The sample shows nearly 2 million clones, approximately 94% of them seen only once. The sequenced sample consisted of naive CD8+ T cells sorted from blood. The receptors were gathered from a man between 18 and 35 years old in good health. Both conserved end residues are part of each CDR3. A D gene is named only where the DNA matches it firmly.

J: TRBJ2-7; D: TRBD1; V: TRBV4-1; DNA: TGCGCCAGCAGCCAAGGTTTGGGACAGGGGTACGAGCAGTACTTC; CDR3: CASSQGLGQGYEQYF
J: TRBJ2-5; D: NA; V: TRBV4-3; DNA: TGCGCCAGCAGCCAAGATAATGTGTATCCCCAGTACTTC; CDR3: CASSQDNVYPQYF
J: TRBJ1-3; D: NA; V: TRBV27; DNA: TGTGCCAGCAGTGTTACAGGGACGACAGGAAACACCATATATTTT; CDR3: CASSVTGTTGNTIYF
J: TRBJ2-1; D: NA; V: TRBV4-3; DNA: TGCGCCAGCAGCCAAGATGTCGCGGGACTCTACAATGAGCAGTTCTTC; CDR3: CASSQDVAGLYNEQFF
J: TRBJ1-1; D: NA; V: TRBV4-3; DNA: TGCGCCAGCAGCCAAGTCGCCGAGAACACTGAAGCTTTCTTT; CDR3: CASSQVAENTEAFF
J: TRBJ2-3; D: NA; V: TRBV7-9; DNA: TGTGCCAGCATCCAGGCAGGGGACACAGATACGCAGTATTTT; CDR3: CASIQAGDTDTQYF
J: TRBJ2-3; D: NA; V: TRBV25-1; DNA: TGTGCCAGCAGTGAATATAGGACAGACACAGATACGCAGTATTTT; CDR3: CASSEYRTDTDTQYF
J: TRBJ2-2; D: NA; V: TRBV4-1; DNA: TGCGCCAGCAGCTATCCCGACGGGGAGCTGTTTTTT; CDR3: CASSYPDGELFF
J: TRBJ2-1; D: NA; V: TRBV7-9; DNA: TGTGCCAGCAGCTTAAGGTACCAGGGTGAGCAGTTCTTC; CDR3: CASSLRYQGEQFF
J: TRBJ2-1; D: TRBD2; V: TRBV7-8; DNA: TGTGCCAGCAGGCGGGCGGGGGTACCCTACAATGAGCAGTTCTTC; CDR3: CASRRAGVPYNEQFF